There are a few counts of the clone carrying this TCR beta chain. As yet, its antigen is unknown. Germline CDR1 reads SEHNR; CDR2 reads FQNEAQ (reference sequence). The CDR3 spans 15 residues. V lost 5 bases, J lost 3 bases, and 7 bases stayed unmatched. The sample comes from a study of CD8 T cells in ankylosing spondylitis. Overall study results and limits: A motif of 7 or 8 highly homologous TCR beta variants was seen as apparently characteristic of ankylosing spondylitis blood. From matched ankylosing spondylitis synovial fluid, disease-linked clones were reportedly recovered at significantly enriched levels. Previously reported in reactive arthritis synovial fluid and blood were some of the motif variants.

Via MiXCR, TCRdb re-called the 5' RACE reads, giving one row per CDR3 protein. Among tens of thousands of distinct CDR3 sequences listed, 15% to 20% were seen once. The chain recombines TRBV7-9 with TRBJ2-1, with 7 bases matching TRBD2. The receptor's source is a male donor with ankylosing spondylitis or in good health (not recorded which). The sequenced sample consisted of blood. The CDR3 here is CASSPGLDYYNEQFF. The CDR3 DNA reads as TGTGCCAGCAGCCCCGGACTAGATTACTACAATGAGCAGTTCTTC.